This section outlines one T cell receptor beta chain sequence together with its context. This sample is part of a study of blood T cell repertoires in COVID-19. About the study: Nucleic acid was either cDNA or gDNA, and it came from T cells, B-cell-depleted T cells, or PBMCs.

Authors' methods: Nucleated cell number was recorded as an estimate derived from reference gene primer amplification. The data were produced by immunoSEQ multiplex PCR, yet TCRdb's version contains in-frame clones alone and is incomplete. V and J calls plus clone size are reproduced from that table; the DNA served to infer D and trimming. Among under 65,000 clones listed, roughly 87% were seen once. Germline V gene data show CDR1 as KGHSH and CDR2 as LQKENI. The ends were cut back, 1 base at V and 4 bases at J, with 16 bases in the middle. This CDR3 is built from 17 residues. This clonotype was sampled from a woman older than 75 with COVID-19, enrolled during active disease. The sequenced sample consisted of peripheral blood. V usage is TRBV18 and J usage is TRBJ2-2, with a possible D match to TRBD1 (6 bases). The CDR3 spells CASSPRFGQHPTGELFF. The CDR3 nucleotides read TGTGCCAGCTCACCACGATTTGGACAGCACCCCACCGGGGAGCTGTTTTTT.